This TCR beta chain was obtained from a study of cytomegalovirus exposure and HLA in healthy donors. The study, taken as a whole, reports: In a later analysis, fewer than 20,000 TCR beta sequences were associated with HLA alleles at 0.05 false discovery rate. It was reportedly the case that the classifier diagnosed cytomegalovirus status with high specificity and sensitivity. In an earlier analysis, productive rearrangement rates for most beta V segments clustered near 87% or 30%. CMV serostatus was the only recorded immune exposure for donors.

Trimming shortened V by 5 bases and J by 4 bases, and 15 bases separated the two germline ends. This CDR3 contains 14 residues. Germline CDR1 reads MDHEN; CDR2 reads SYDVKM. For this clone: Its specificity is unknown.

60 Vbeta and 13 Jbeta primers were used in PCR. Using immunoSEQ multiplex PCR, the repertoire was profiled, and TCRdb retains in-frame clones only, with some absent. Found here are 210,000 or so clones, 70% to 90% of them singletons; the top ten hold 0.24%. The specimen was PBMCs. This TCR derives from a girl aged 2 to 10 in good health and CMV-seronegative. J is TRBJ2-7 and V is TRBV28; D may be TRBD1 (6 bases). The CDR3 bases are TGTGCCAGCAGTGAGCCCGGGACAAATTACGAGCAGTACTTC. This sequence encodes CASSEPGTNYEQYF.